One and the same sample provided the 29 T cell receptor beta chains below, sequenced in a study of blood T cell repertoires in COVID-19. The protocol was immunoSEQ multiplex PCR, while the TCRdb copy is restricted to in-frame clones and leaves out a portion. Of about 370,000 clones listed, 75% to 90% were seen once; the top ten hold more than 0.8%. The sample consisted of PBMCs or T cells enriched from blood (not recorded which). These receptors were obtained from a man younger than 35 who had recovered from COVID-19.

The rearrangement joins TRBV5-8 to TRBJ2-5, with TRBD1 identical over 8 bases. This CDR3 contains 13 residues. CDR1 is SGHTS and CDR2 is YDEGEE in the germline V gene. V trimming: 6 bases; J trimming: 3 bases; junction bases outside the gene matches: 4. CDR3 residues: CASTPDREETQYF. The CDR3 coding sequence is TGTGCCAGCACCCCGGACAGGGAAGAGACCCAGTACTTC.

The CDR3 sequence is CASSPRREKINYGYTF. The CDR3 nucleotides are TGTGCCAGCAGCCCGCGGCGGGAAAAAATTAACTATGGCTACACCTTC. The chain has TRBV3-1 (or the pseudogene TRBV3-2) and TRBJ1-2; no clear D gene. Germline-derived CDR1 and CDR2 are LGHDT and YNNKEL (reference sequence). This CDR3 is 16 amino acids long. V shed 4 bases and J shed 1 base, with 16 bases lying between them.

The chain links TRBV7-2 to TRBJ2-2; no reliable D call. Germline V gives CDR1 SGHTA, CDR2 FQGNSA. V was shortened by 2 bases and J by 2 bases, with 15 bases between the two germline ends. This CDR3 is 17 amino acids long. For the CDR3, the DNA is TGTGCCAGCAGCTTACCTATGAGAGGAACAAACACCGGGGAGCTGTTTTTT. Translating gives CASSLPMRGTNTGELFF.

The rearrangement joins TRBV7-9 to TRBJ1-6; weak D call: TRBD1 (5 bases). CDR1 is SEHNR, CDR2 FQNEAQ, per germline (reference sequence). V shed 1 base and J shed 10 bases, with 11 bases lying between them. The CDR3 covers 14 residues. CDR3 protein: CASSLVGRGSPLHF. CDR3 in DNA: TGTGCCAGCAGCTTAGTGGGCCGGGGGTCACCCCTCCACTTT.

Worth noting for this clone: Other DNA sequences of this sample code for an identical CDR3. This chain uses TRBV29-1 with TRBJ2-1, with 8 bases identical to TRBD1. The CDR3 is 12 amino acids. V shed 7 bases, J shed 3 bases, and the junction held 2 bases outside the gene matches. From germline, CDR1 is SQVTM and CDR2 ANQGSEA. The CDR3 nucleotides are TGCAGCGCTGACAGGGGCTACAATGAGCAGTTCTTC. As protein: CSADRGYNEQFF.

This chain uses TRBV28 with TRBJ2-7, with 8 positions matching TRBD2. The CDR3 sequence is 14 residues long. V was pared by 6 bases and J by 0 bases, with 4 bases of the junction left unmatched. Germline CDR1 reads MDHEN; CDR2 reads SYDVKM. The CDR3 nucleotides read TGTGCCAGCAGCAGCGGGAGCCTCTCCTACGAGCAGTACTTC. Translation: CASSSGSLSYEQYF.

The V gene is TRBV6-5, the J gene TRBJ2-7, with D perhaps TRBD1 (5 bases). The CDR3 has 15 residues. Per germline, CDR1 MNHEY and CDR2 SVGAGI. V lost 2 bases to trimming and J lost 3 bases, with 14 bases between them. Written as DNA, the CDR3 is TGTGCCAGCAGTTACGGTTTTTCCAGGGACTACGAGCAGTACTTC. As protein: CASSYGFSRDYEQYF.

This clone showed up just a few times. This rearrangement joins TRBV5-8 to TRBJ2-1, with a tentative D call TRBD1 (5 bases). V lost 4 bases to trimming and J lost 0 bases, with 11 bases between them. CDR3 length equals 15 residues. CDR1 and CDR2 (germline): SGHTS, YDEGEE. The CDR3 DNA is TGTGCCAGCAGCCGACAGTTGAGCTCCTACAATGAGCAGTTCTTC. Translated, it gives CASSRQLSSYNEQFF.

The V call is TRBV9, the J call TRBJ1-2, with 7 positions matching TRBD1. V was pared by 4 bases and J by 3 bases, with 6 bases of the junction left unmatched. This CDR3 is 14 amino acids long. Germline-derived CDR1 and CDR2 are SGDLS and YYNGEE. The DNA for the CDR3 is TGTGCCAGCAGCTTCCGGGACAGTGACTATGGCTACACCTTC. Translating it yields CASSFRDSDYGYTF.

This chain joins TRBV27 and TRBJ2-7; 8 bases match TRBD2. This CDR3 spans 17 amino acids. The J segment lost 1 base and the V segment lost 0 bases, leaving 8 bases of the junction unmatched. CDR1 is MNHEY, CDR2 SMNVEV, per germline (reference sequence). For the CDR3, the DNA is TGTGCCAGCAGTTTATCCTTCACTAGCGGATATTCCTACGAGCAGTACTTC. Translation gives CASSLSFTSGYSYEQYF.

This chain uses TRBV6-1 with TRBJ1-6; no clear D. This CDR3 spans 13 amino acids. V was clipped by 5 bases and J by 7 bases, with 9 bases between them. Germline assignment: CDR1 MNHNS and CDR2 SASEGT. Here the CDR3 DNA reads TGTGCCAGCAGTTCGGACTTGAATTCACCCCTCCACTTT. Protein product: CASSSDLNSPLHF.

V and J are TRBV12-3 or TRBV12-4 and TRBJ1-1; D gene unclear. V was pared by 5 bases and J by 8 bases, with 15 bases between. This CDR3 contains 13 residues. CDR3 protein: CASSVREAGEAFF. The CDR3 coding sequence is TGTGCCAGCAGTGTAAGAGAGGCCGGGGAAGCTTTCTTT.

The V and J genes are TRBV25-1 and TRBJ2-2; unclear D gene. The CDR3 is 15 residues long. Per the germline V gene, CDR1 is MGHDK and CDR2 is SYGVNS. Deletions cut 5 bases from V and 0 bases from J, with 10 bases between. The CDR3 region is CASSPRNPNTGELFF. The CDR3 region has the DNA TGTGCCAGCAGTCCCAGAAACCCGAACACCGGGGAGCTGTTTTTT.

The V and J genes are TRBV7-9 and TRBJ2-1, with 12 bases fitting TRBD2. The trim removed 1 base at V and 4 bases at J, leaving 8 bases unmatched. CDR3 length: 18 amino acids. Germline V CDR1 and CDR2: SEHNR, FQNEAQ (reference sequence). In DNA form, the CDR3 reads TGTGCCAGCAGCTTAGGCCTAGCGGGAGGGAATCTGTACAATGAGCAGTTCTTC. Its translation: CASSLGLAGGNLYNEQFF.

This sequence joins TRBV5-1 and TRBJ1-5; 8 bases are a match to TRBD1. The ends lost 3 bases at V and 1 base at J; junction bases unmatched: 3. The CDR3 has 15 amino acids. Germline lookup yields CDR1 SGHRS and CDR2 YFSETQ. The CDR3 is CASSWTGISNQPQHF. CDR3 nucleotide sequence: TGCGCCAGCAGCTGGACAGGGATCAGCAATCAGCCCCAGCATTTT.

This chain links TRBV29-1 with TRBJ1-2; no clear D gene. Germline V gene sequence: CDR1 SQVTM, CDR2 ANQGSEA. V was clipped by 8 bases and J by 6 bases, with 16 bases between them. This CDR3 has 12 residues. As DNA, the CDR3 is TGCAGCAGCTACCCGGAGGGAGATGGCTACACCTTC. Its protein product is CSSYPEGDGYTF.

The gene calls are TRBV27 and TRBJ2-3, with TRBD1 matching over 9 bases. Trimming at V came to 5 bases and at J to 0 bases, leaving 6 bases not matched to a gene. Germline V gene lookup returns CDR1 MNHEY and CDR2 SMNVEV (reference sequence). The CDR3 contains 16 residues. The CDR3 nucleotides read TGTGCCAGCAGTCTAGGGACAGGGTATAGCACAGATACGCAGTATTTT. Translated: CASSLGTGYSTDTQYF.

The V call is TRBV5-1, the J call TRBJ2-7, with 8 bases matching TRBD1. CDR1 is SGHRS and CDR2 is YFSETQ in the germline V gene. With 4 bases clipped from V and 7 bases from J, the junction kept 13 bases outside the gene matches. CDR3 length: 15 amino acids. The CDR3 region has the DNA TGCGCCAGCAGCGGCGGACAGGGACCGCCGGGTGAGCAGTACTTC. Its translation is CASSGGQGPPGEQYF.

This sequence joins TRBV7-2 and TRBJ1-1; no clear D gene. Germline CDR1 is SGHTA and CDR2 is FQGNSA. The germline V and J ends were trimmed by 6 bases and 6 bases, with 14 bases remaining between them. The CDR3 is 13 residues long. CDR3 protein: CASSYRDASEAFF. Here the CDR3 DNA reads TGTGCCAGCAGTTACCGGGATGCATCTGAAGCTTTCTTT.

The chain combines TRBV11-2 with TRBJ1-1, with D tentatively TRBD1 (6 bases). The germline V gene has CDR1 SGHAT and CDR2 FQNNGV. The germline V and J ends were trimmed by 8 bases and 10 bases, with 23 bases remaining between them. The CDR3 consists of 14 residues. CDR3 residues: CASLLGGGADLAFF. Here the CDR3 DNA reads TGTGCCAGCCTCTTAGGTGGGGGCGCGGATTTAGCTTTCTTT.

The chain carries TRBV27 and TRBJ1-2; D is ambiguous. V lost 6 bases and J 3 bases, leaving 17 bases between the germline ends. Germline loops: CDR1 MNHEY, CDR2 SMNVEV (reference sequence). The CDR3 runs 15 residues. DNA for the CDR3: TGTGCCAGCAGGGTGGGTAGAGCGGGCGACTATGGCTACACCTTC. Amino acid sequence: CASRVGRAGDYGYTF.

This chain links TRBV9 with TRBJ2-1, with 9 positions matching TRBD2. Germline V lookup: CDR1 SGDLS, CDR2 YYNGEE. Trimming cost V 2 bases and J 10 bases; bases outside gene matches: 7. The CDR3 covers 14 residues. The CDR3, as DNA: TGTGCCAGCAGCGTGTCTAGCGGGAAAGGGGAGCAGTTCTTC. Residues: CASSVSSGKGEQFF.

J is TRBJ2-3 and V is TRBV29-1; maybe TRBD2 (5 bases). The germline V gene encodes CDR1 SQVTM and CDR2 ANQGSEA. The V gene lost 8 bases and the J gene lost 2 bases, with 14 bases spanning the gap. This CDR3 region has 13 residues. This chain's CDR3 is CSFHQRNTDTQYF. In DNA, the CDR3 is TGCAGCTTCCACCAGCGGAACACAGATACGCAGTATTTT.

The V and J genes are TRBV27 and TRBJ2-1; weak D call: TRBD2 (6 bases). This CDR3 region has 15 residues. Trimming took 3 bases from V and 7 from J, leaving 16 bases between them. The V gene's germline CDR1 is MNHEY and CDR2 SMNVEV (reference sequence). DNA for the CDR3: TGTGCCAGCAGTTTCTCAGCGGGCGGCGAGAATGAGCAGTTCTTC. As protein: CASSFSAGGENEQFF.

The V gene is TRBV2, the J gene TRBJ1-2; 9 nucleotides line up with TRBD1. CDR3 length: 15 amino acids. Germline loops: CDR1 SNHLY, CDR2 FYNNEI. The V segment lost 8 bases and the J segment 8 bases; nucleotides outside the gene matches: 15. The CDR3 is CASYKWDRESGGYTF. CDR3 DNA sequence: TGTGCCAGCTATAAATGGGACAGGGAGTCGGGGGGCTACACCTTC.

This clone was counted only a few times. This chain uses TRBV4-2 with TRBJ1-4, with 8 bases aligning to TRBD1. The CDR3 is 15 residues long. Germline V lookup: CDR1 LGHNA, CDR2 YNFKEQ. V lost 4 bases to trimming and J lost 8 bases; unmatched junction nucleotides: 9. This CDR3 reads CASSRDQGALEKLFF. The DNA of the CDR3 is TGTGCCAGCAGCCGGGATCAGGGGGCGCTCGAAAAACTGTTTTTT.

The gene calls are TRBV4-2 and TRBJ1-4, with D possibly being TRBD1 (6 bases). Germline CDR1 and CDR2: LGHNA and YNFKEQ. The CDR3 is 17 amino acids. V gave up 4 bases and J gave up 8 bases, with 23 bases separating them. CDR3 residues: CASSPELTGGAEEKLFF. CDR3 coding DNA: TGTGCCAGCAGCCCAGAACTAACCGGGGGGGCGGAGGAAAAACTGTTTTTT.

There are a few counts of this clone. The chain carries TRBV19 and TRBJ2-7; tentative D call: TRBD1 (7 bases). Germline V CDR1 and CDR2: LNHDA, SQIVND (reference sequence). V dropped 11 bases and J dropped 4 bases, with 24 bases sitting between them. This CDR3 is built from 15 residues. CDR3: CAPVPRGTVRYEQYF. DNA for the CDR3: TGTGCCCCTGTACCCCGGGGGACAGTCCGTTACGAGCAGTACTTC. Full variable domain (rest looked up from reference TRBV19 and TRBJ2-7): DGGITQSPKYLFRKEGQNVTLSCEQNLNHDAMYWYRQDPGQGLRLIYYSQIVNDFQKGDIAEGYSVSREKKESFPLTVTSAQKNPTAFYLCAPVPRGTVRYEQYFGPGTRLTVT.

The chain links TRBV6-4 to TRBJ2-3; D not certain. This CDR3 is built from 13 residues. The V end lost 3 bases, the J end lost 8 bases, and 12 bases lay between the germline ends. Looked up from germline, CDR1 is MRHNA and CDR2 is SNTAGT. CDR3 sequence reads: CASSEAESGTQYF. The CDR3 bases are TGTGCCAGCAGTGAGGCGGAGTCGGGTACGCAGTATTTT.